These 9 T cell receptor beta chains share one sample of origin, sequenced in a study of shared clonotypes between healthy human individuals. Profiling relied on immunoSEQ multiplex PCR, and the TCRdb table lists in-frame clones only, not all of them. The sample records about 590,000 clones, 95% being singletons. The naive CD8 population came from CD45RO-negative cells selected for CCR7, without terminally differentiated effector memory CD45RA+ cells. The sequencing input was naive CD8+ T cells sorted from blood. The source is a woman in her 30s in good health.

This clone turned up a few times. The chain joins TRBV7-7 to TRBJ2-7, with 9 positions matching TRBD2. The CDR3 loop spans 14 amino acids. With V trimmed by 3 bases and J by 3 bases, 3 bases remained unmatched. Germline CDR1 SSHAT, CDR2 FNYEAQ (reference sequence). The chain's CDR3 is CASSLGTSLYEQYF. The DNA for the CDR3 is TGTGCCAGCAGCTTGGGGACTAGCCTCTACGAGCAGTACTTC.

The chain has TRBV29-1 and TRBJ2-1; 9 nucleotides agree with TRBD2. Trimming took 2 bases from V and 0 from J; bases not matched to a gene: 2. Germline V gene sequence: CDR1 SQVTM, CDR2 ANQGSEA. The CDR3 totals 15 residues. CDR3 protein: CSVESGRSSYNEQFF. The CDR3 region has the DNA TGCAGCGTTGAAAGCGGGAGGAGCTCCTACAATGAGCAGTTCTTC.

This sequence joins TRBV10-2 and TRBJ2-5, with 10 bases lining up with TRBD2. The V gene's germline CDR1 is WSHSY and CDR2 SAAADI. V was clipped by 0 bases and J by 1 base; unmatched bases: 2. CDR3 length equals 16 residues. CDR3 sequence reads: CASSESGTSVQETQYF. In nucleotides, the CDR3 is TGCGCCAGCAGTGAGTCGGGGACTAGCGTCCAAGAGACCCAGTACTTC.

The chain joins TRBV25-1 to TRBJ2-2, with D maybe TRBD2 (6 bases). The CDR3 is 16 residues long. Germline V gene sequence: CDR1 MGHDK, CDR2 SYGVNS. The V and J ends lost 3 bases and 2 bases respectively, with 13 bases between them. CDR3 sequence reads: CASSELASVNTGELFF. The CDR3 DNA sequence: TGTGCCAGCAGTGAGTTGGCTAGCGTTAACACCGGGGAGCTGTTTTTT.

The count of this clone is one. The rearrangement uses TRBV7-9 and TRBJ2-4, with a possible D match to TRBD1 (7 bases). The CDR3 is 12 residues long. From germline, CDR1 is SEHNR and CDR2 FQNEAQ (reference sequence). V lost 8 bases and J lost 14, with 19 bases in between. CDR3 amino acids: CASRRGASLKYF. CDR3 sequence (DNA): TGTGCCAGCCGCAGGGGGGCTTCACTAAAGTACTTC.

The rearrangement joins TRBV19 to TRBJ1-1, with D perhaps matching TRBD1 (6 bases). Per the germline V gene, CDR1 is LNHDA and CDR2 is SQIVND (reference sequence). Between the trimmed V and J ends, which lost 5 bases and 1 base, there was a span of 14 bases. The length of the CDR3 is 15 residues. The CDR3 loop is CASSLSRTANTEAFF. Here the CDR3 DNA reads TGTGCCAGTAGTCTGAGCCGGACAGCGAACACTGAAGCTTTCTTT.

The CDR3 loop reads CASSYDGTDTQYF. The CDR3 DNA is TGTGCCAGCAGTTACGACGGTACAGATACGCAGTATTTT. The V call is TRBV6-6, the J call TRBJ2-3; no clear D gene. The CDR3 has 13 residues. The V gene's germline CDR1 is MNHNY and CDR2 SVGAGI (reference sequence). The V end lost 2 bases, the J end lost 3 bases, and 6 bases lay between the germline ends.

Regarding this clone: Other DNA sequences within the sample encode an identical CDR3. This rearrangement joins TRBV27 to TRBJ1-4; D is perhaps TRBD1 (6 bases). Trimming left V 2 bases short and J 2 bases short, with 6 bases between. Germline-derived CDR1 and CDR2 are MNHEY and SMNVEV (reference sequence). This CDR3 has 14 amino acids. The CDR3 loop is CASSLQGTNEKLFF. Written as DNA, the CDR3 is TGTGCCAGCAGTTTACAGGGGACTAATGAAAAACTGTTTTTT.

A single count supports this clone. The DNA of the CDR3 is TGTGCCAGCAGTTACTCCTCACTTATGAACACTGAAGCTTTCTTT. Encoded protein: CASSYSSLMNTEAFF. This chain uses TRBV6-5 with TRBJ1-1, with D unclear. The CDR3 contains 15 residues. The germline V gene has CDR1 MNHEY and CDR2 SVGAGI. V lost 0 bases and J 0 bases, leaving 8 bases between the germline ends.